The T cell receptor beta chain under discussion was sequenced for a study of T cells in tumors after PD-1 blockade. Data came from immunoSEQ multiplex PCR; TCRdb stores just in-frame clones and leaves some out. The sample contains around 60,000 clones, around four fifths of which appear only once. The CDR3 has 17 amino acids. Germline trimming cut 0 bases from V and 0 bases from J; bases unmatched to any gene: 4. Germline V gene lookup returns CDR1 MGHRA and CDR2 YSYEKL. This rearrangement joins TRBV4-1 to TRBJ2-2, with 7 bases aligning to TRBD1. The sequence was obtained from a human donor with basal cell carcinoma. The sample was PBMCs, taken before anti-PD-1 treatment. The DNA for the CDR3 is TGCGCCAGCAGCCAAGATTTGCAGGGGGCGAACACCGGGGAGCTGTTTTTT. This gives the protein CASSQDLQGANTGELFF.